The T cell receptor (beta chain) under discussion was sequenced for a study of identical twins (dated by TCRdb to the mid-2010s). Concerning the study at large: The study deep-sequenced TCR alpha and beta repertoires from monozygotic twins, unrelated adults of various ages and cord blood to test whether fetal clonotypes persist. To rule out contamination, replicate twin experiments were performed at different times with different library preparation protocols. General findings and caveats noted by the study authors: Compared with coincidental sharing between unrelated individuals, out-of-frame TCR alpha sequences shared between twins showed an excess of sequences with low generation probability. In monozygotic twins, recombination models systematically underestimated out-of-frame TCR alpha sharing, but the models matched the sharing seen between unrelated individuals. Zero-insertion analyses could be partly confounded by invariant T cells such as MAIT and iNKT, although diverse VJ usage argued against such confounding for most clonotypes. Because the same donors could not be followed over many years, the conclusions depended on cross-sectional statistical analysis. Abundant cord blood beta clonotypes carried fewer insertions; young adult naive repertoires showed a weaker similar trend, while memory repertoires showed none. In beta out-of-frame sequences, excess twin sharing was weaker, because having fewer shared sequences lowered the signal-to-noise ratio.

The library came from 5' RACE. Instrument used: Illumina HiSeq 2000. Template switching added a universal primer binding site, and the final cDNA carried a unique molecular identifier that allowed TCR cDNA molecules to be counted accurately. Specific primers in the conserved constant-segment region were used to synthesize first-strand cDNA for the TCR alpha and beta chains. To control for contamination, each cDNA library was double barcoded with a SMART-Mk sample barcode plus Illumina barcodes. TruSeq adapter sequences and Illumina sample barcodes were added in two successive PCR steps. TCR alpha and beta cDNA libraries were sequenced on the Illumina HiSeq platform with custom primers. On the authors' methods: Raw reads were processed with MiGEC to extract unique molecular identifiers, and MiXCR was used to determine CDR3 positions. For each individual, recombination models were inferred using an EM algorithm with the repgenHMM and IGoR tools. The analysis of shared clonotypes was done with the tcR package in R, with sharing normalized by the product of cloneset sizes. Out-of-frame nonproductive sequences were analyzed to study raw recombination free of thymic and clonal selection effects. TCRdb trimmed public reads at Q25 via fastp, called clones via MiXCR and kept in-frame beta chains. When rows share a CDR3 protein, they turn into one entry using the most common DNA and genes. The V and J calls and clone size are TCRdb's, not the authors'. This sample holds 250,000 or so distinct CDR3 sequences; about 7% were observed only once. 3% to 4.5% of the sample is taken by the ten largest.

Every donor was a healthy Caucasian. Three pairs of female monozygotic twins, all aged 18 to 29 years, were included in the twin cohort. Miltenyi CD45RO+ enrichment and human naive T-cell isolation kits were used to isolate memory (CD45RO+) and naive T cells from PBMC. There are a few counts of this clonotype. Its antigen remains unidentified. Per-base qualities were not stored, and no clone one base away is much larger. The CDR3 runs 14 amino acids, cysteine and phenylalanine included. The sequence is cut down to CDR3 DNA, 42 bases in frame from base 1. Trimmed from V: 6 bases; trimmed from J: 9 bases; junction bases lacking a gene match: 14. Reading the germline V gene gives CDR1 SGHDT and CDR2 YYEEEE. The same data also went into a second study, on yellow fever vaccine responses in identical twins. The second paper states: According to the authors, in identical twins the way T cells responded to vaccination appeared partly convergent and partly personalized. In identical twins, the study followed T cell clones that responded to the vaccine with precision.

The sequence was obtained from a woman aged 18 to 35 in good health. The chain couples TRBV5-6 to TRBJ2-7; 8 nucleotides in the junction match TRBD2. Sequenced material: memory (CD45RO+) T cells sorted from blood. The label giving this sample's cell subset or site can be read as: CD45RO+ enriched T cells. The CDR3: CASTGGAGNLGQYF. The bases are TGTGCCAGCACGGGGGGGGCAGGGAACTTAGGGCAGTACTTC.